The source of this TCR beta chain is a study of Ad26.COV2.S vaccination and SARS-CoV-2 variants. V was cut by 4 bases and J by 8 bases, with 17 bases left in between. Germline CDR1 is SGHAT and CDR2 is FQNNGV. The CDR3 loop spans 14 amino acids. Regarding treatment: some 19 received Ad26.COV2.S at low or high dose, single or two shots; 5 received placebo; per-sample allocation not given. Sampling took place 63 days after the first vaccine or placebo injection. The donor's status was that of an adult aged 18-55 years in Boston. TCRdb's table, derived via immunoSEQ multiplex PCR, lists solely in-frame clones and lacks some. Here the sample spans around 400,000 clones, roughly 90% being singletons.

The gene calls are TRBV11-2 and TRBJ1-2; no firm D call. The sequencing used peripheral blood, collected in a trial of Ad26.COV2.S vaccine versus placebo. The TCR sequence derives from a person aged 18-60 years who received the Ad26.COV2.S COVID-19 vaccine or a placebo. The CDR3 protein is CASSSPDAPRGYTF. The DNA for the CDR3 is TGTGCCAGCAGCTCTCCGGACGCCCCCAGGGGCTACACCTTC. The entire variable domain, with the rest obtained from reference TRBV11-2 and TRBJ1-2, is as follows: EAGVAQSPRYKIIEKRQSVAFWCNPISGHATLYWYQQILGQGPKLLIQFQNNGVVDDSQLPKDRFSAERLKGVDSTLKIQPAKLEDSAVYLCASSSPDAPRGYTFGSGTRLTVV.